The clone carrying this T cell receptor (beta chain) was detected only a few times. The CDR3 length is 16 residues. The ends lost 6 bases at V and 5 bases at J; junction bases unmatched: 13. Germline loops: CDR1 MNHNS, CDR2 SASEGT. This specimen comes from a study of T cells in Graves' hyperthyroidism and ophthalmopathy. RNA transcripts served as the template for amplifying TCR beta CDR3 regions. HTBI primers were the set used in a first-round RT-PCR of the TCR CDR3. Using its own MiXCR run on the multiplex PCR reads, TCRdb lists one record per CDR3 protein. Of 130,000 or so distinct CDR3 sequences listed, about 20% are singletons. Orbital computed tomography, thyroid ultrasound, serum thyroxine and TRAb, and clinical symptoms together informed the diagnoses. Blood from later-ophthalmopathy patients was taken at first hyperthyroidism diagnosis.

The J gene is TRBJ2-3, the V gene TRBV6-1, with 8 bases aligning to TRBD2. This clonotype originated in a woman between 50 and 59 years old with Graves' hyperthyroidism that later progressed to Graves' ophthalmopathy. The sequenced material came from blood. CDR3 coding DNA: TGTGCCAGCAGACCCGGGGGGGGAGGGCCGAAAGATACGCAGTATTTT. Translating gives CASRPGGGGPKDTQYF.